This is a list of T cell receptor beta chains from one sample in a study of T cells and Merkel cell carcinoma outcomes. Repertoires were generated with immunoSEQ multiplex PCR, while TCRdb's copy carries only in-frame clones and drops some. The sample shows over 15,000 clones, approximately 80% of them seen only once. The specimen sequenced was tumor tissue from Merkel cell carcinoma. All receptors derive from a human donor with Merkel cell carcinoma. CDR3s include the opening cysteine and the closing phenylalanine or tryptophan. D genes are given only for firm matches. A clone size is listed for some rows: how often the clone was seen (once, few, many), or a class if it is expanded.

V,J,D,size,DNA,CDR3
TRBV6-6,TRBJ2-7,TRBD1,-,TGTGCCAGCAGTAGGACAGGGGTTACCGAGCAGTACTTC,CASSRTGVTEQYF
TRBV28,TRBJ1-1,-,-,TGTGCCAGCATTTCGGGTAGTCGCACTGAAGCTTTCTTT,CASISGSRTEAFF
TRBV18,TRBJ2-2,-,-,TGTGCCAGCTCACTTCCCAATGACAGGTCCGGGGAGCTGTTTTTT,CASSLPNDRSGELFF
TRBV28,TRBJ1-2,TRBD1,once,TGTGCCAGCAGTCCTGGACAGGGGGCAGGGGCTAACTATGGCTACACCTTC,CASSPGQGAGANYGYTF
TRBV29-1,TRBJ1-4,-,-,TGCAGCACGGGGGGTGGAGGGGCAACTAATGAAAAACTGTTTTTT,CSTGGGGATNEKLFF
TRBV7-9,TRBJ1-1,-,once,TGTGCCAGCAGCCGGACAGAGAACACTGAAGCTTTCTTT,CASSRTENTEAFF
TRBV11-1,TRBJ2-7,TRBD2,-,TGTGCCAGCAGCCCCATGGGAGCGGGATACCGCGAGCAGTACTTC,CASSPMGAGYREQYF
TRBV5-1,TRBJ1-4,TRBD1,-,TGCGCCAGCAGCTTGTTGGGGACAGGGGAGGAAAAACTGTTTTTT,CASSLLGTGEEKLFF
TRBV5-6,TRBJ2-7,TRBD2,-,TGTGCCAGCAGCTTGTGGGGAGGGGCCTACGAGCAGTACTTC,CASSLWGGAYEQYF
TRBV5-1,TRBJ1-5,-,-,TGCGCCAGCAGCTTGGACGGCAATCAGCCCCAGCATTTT,CASSLDGNQPQHF
TRBV7-2,TRBJ2-7,TRBD2,few,TGTGCCAGCAGCTATACTAGCGGGAGCTCCTACGAGCAGTACTTC,CASSYTSGSSYEQYF
TRBV7-3,TRBJ2-5,-,-,TGTGCCAGCAGCTTAACCCAGGGCGAGACCCAGTACTTC,CASSLTQGETQYF
TRBV6-5,TRBJ1-2,-,-,TGTGCCAGCAGTTCACAAGGGGGGGGCGCGACTGGCTACACCTTC,CASSSQGGGATGYTF
TRBV10-1,TRBJ1-5,-,-,TGCGCCAGCAGTTCTGGAGGACAACCTAATCAGCCCCAGCATTTT,CASSSGGQPNQPQHF
TRBV5-6,TRBJ2-1,-,-,TGTGCCAGCAGCTTCATGACGGACTCCTACAATGAGCAGTTCTTC,CASSFMTDSYNEQFF
TRBV7-9,TRBJ2-7,TRBD1,-,TGTGCCAGCAGCGACCCGGGACAGGGGTTCTACGAGCAGTACTTC,CASSDPGQGFYEQYF